What follows are 30 T cell receptor beta chains derived from one specimen sequenced in a study of T cell responses to AZD1222 COVID-19 vaccine. Profiled with immunoSEQ multiplex PCR; TCRdb holds only in-frame clones, not every one. The sample includes around 74,000 clones, about 91% of them seen just once. Sequences were derived from peripheral blood, sampled on day 0 of MenACWY control vaccination. These receptors all come from an adult in good health.

The chain joins TRBV5-1 to TRBJ1-6; 7 nucleotides align to TRBD1. Germline CDR1 is SGHRS and CDR2 is YFSETQ. The CDR3 runs 15 residues. The V segment lost 0 bases and the J segment 7 bases; nucleotides outside the gene matches: 4. The CDR3 spells CASSLVGTENSPLHF. Here the CDR3 DNA reads TGCGCCAGCAGCTTGGTAGGGACAGAAAATTCACCCCTCCACTTT.

The rearrangement links TRBV28 to TRBJ2-7, with 7 bases aligning to TRBD1. In germline, CDR1 is MDHEN, CDR2 SYDVKM. The trim removed 6 bases at V and 2 bases at J, leaving 7 bases unmatched. The CDR3 has 14 amino acids. CDR3 DNA sequence: TGTGCCAGCAGACCAACAGGGGAGACCTACGAGCAGTACTTC. This sequence encodes CASRPTGETYEQYF.

The chain combines TRBV19 with TRBJ1-5, with 8 bases that match TRBD1. The CDR3 has 15 amino acids. V lost 7 bases to trimming and J lost 2 bases; unmatched junction nucleotides: 7. The V gene's germline CDR1 is LNHDA and CDR2 SQIVND (reference sequence). The CDR3 DNA is TGTGCCAGTACCAAAACAGGGGGACGCAATCAGCCCCAGCATTTT. Residues: CASTKTGGRNQPQHF.

The V gene is TRBV7-2, the J gene TRBJ1-2; tentatively, D is TRBD1 (6 bases). CDR1 and CDR2 from the germline V gene are SGHTA and FQGNSA. The CDR3 spans 16 residues. The V gene lost 3 bases and the J gene lost 2 bases, with 16 bases spanning the gap. The CDR3 DNA reads TGTGCCAGCAGCTTCGTCACGGGGGGCGCCAACTATGGCTACACCTTC. It translates to CASSFVTGGANYGYTF.

The gene calls are TRBV30 and TRBJ1-2; D gene ambiguous. The CDR3 runs to 10 residues. V was pared by 8 bases and J by 7 bases, with 11 bases between. CDR1 is GTSNPN and CDR2 is SVGIG in the germline V gene (reference sequence). CDR3 sequence: CAARVGGYTF. The CDR3 nucleotides read TGTGCCGCTAGGGTAGGTGGCTACACCTTC.

The chain carries TRBV5-1 and TRBJ2-7, with 9 bases aligning to TRBD1. The junction had 20 bases not matched to a gene; V was cut back by 7 bases and J by 6 bases. Germline V gene data show CDR1 as SGHRS and CDR2 as YFSETQ. This CDR3 is 17 amino acids long. The CDR3, as DNA: TGCGCCAGCGGAGGGGCTACCGGGGACAGGGCTTCTTCCGAGCAGTACTTC. Translated, it gives CASGGATGDRASSEQYF.

The chain recombines TRBV19 with TRBJ2-5; no firm D call. CDR1 is LNHDA, CDR2 SQIVND, per germline (reference sequence). This CDR3 region has 13 residues. Trimming cost V 3 bases and J 5 bases, with 10 bases left between them. DNA for the CDR3: TGTGCCAGTAGTATGCTTAGAGGCGAGACCCAGTACTTC. Its translation: CASSMLRGETQYF.

V gene TRBV21-1 combines with J gene TRBJ2-7; TRBD2, as called in the table, went unchecked against the DNA. TRBV21-1 is labeled a pseudogene. CDR3 length: 17 residues. Here the CDR3 reads CASSPNDKWDYPGEQYF. The CDR3 DNA reads as TGTGCCAGCAGCCCCAACGATAAGTGGGACTACCCGGGGGAGCAGTACTTC.

CDR3 loop: CASSLWGVGELFF. Here the CDR3 DNA reads TGTGCCAGCAGTTTGTGGGGGGTCGGGGAGCTGTTTTTT. The rearrangement uses TRBV12-3 or TRBV12-4 and TRBJ2-2, with TRBD2 as a possible D gene (6 bases). V lost 3 bases, J lost 7 bases, and 9 bases lay in between. This CDR3 has 13 residues.

This sequence joins TRBV11-2 and TRBJ2-3, with D unclear. CDR1 SGHAT and CDR2 FQNNGV come from the germline V gene. V dropped 6 bases and J dropped 6 bases, with 16 bases sitting between them. The CDR3 consists of 14 residues. The CDR3 nucleotides are TGTGCCAGCAGTCGGACCTTATACCGCGATACGCAGTATTTT. This encodes CASSRTLYRDTQYF.

V gene TRBV24-1 combines with J gene TRBJ2-3, with 12 nucleotides matching TRBD2. Looked up from germline, CDR1 is KGHDR and CDR2 is SFDVKD. CDR3 length equals 18 residues. V lost 3 bases to trimming and J lost 6 bases; unmatched junction nucleotides: 12. CDR3 DNA: TGTGCCACCAGTGATCGATCAACGACTAGCGGGAGAGGGGATACGCAGTATTTT. Encoded protein: CATSDRSTTSGRGDTQYF.

The rearrangement joins TRBV28 to TRBJ2-5; D is possibly TRBD2 (6 bases). Trimming stripped 7 bases from V and 5 bases from J, with 11 bases between. The CDR3 runs to 12 residues. The germline gives CDR1 MDHEN, CDR2 SYDVKM. In DNA form, the CDR3 reads TGTGCCAGCAATGCGGGGTTGGAGACCCAGTACTTC. It yields the protein CASNAGLETQYF.

This sequence joins TRBV4-3 and TRBJ2-7; perhaps TRBD2 as D (6 bases). The CDR3 totals 18 residues. The germline V gene has CDR1 LGHNA and CDR2 YSLEER. V lost 4 bases and J 0 bases, leaving 22 bases between the germline ends. The CDR3 coding sequence is TGCGCCAGCAGCCGCTCAGTCCCGCGGGACGGAAGCTCCTACGAGCAGTACTTC. It specifies CASSRSVPRDGSSYEQYF.

The chain couples TRBV7-2 to TRBJ2-3, with TRBD2 matching over 14 bases. Germline lookup yields CDR1 SGHTA and CDR2 FQGNSA. This CDR3 region has 18 residues. Losses at the gene ends were 1 base for V and 2 bases for J; bases not matched to a gene: 5. CDR3 residues: CASSLDGLAGGTTDTQYF. The CDR3 nucleotides read TGTGCCAGCAGCTTAGATGGACTAGCGGGGGGCACCACAGATACGCAGTATTTT.

This clone has just a few counts. The genes are TRBV5-1 and TRBJ1-1; D is unclear. The V gene's germline CDR1 is SGHRS and CDR2 YFSETQ. CDR3 length equals 14 residues. V dropped 2 bases and J dropped 6 bases, with 14 bases sitting between them. CDR3: CASSLSQLAAEAFF. In DNA form, the CDR3 reads TGCGCCAGCAGCTTATCACAATTGGCGGCTGAAGCTTTCTTT. The full variable domain, with the rest looked up from reference TRBV5-1 and TRBJ1-1, is KAGVTQTPRYLIKTRGQQVTLSCSPISGHRSVSWYQQTPGQGLQFLFEYFSETQRNKGNFPGRFSGRQFSNSRSEMNVSTLELGDSALYLCASSLSQLAAEAFFGQGTRLTVV.

V is TRBV7-9 and J is TRBJ1-1; D gene ambiguous. V was clipped by 0 bases and J by 1 base, with 9 bases between them. Germline lookup yields CDR1 SEHNR and CDR2 FQNEAQ (reference sequence). The CDR3 runs to 15 residues. The CDR3, as DNA: TGTGCCAGCAGCTTAGCGTCGGCCGGGAACACTGAAGCTTTCTTT. It specifies CASSLASAGNTEAFF.

This sequence joins TRBV2 and TRBJ2-3; 9 positions match TRBD2. The CDR3 extends over 17 amino acids. With V trimmed by 6 bases and J by 4 bases, 14 bases remained unmatched. Germline values: CDR1 SNHLY, CDR2 FYNNEI. CDR3 sequence: CASSTTASGTRPDTQYF. CDR3 sequence (DNA): TGTGCCAGCAGCACCACGGCTAGCGGGACTAGACCAGATACGCAGTATTTT.

This clone was seen only once. The rearrangement links TRBV7-6 to TRBJ1-1; weak D call: TRBD1 (5 bases). The CDR3 spans 13 residues. Germline V gene sequence: CDR1 SGHVS, CDR2 FNYEAQ. Trimming took 5 bases from V and 0 from J, leaving 7 bases between them. The CDR3: CASSRGVNTEAFF. The CDR3 nucleotides are TGTGCCAGCAGCCGAGGGGTGAACACTGAAGCTTTCTTT.

The V call is TRBV7-2, the J call TRBJ2-5; D could derive from TRBD1 or TRBD2 (6 bases each). Deletions cut 5 bases from V and 3 bases from J, with 19 bases between. The CDR3 runs to 16 residues. Germline V lookup: CDR1 SGHTA, CDR2 FQGNSA. Here the CDR3 reads CASSPHSGAVEETQYF. The DNA of the CDR3 is TGTGCCAGCAGCCCCCATTCGGGGGCGGTGGAAGAGACCCAGTACTTC.

The chain is built from TRBV9 and TRBJ2-1; TRBD1 is a possible D gene (7 bases). CDR1 is SGDLS and CDR2 is YYNGEE in the germline V gene. This CDR3 is 15 amino acids long. The V gene lost 4 bases and the J gene lost 8 bases, with 19 bases spanning the gap. This CDR3 is CASSQGGSAVDEQFF. In DNA form, the CDR3 reads TGTGCCAGCAGCCAGGGGGGTAGCGCGGTCGATGAGCAGTTCTTC.

The rearrangement links TRBV18 to TRBJ2-1; 9 bases agree with TRBD1. The CDR3 runs 12 residues. Germline-derived CDR1 and CDR2 are KGHSH and LQKENI. J gave up 10 bases and V 5 bases, and 3 bases lay outside the gene matches. The CDR3, as DNA: TGTGCCAGCTCAGACACAGGGGGCGAGCAGTTCTTC. The encoded protein is CASSDTGGEQFF.

The count of this clone is one. This rearrangement joins TRBV11-2 to TRBJ2-5, with D possibly being TRBD1 (6 bases). V gave up 5 bases and J gave up 4 bases, with 17 bases separating them. The germline V gene has CDR1 SGHAT and CDR2 FQNNGV. The CDR3 runs 15 residues. In DNA form, the CDR3 reads TGTGCCAGCAGCCCGGGGACACAGGGTCCAGAGACCCAGTACTTC. Amino acid sequence: CASSPGTQGPETQYF.

This chain uses TRBV7-2 with TRBJ2-5; TRBD1 matches 10 bases. The length of the CDR3 is 15 residues. Germline CDR1 and CDR2: SGHTA and FQGNSA. J lost 7 bases, V lost 3 bases, and 8 bases had no gene match. The CDR3 region has the DNA TGTGCCAGCAGCTTCCAAGGGACAGGGGACGGGACCCAGTACTTC. Translated, it gives CASSFQGTGDGTQYF.

The J gene is TRBJ2-1, the V gene TRBV7-2; D gene ambiguous. The germline CDR1 and CDR2 sequences are SGHTA and FQGNSA. The CDR3 spans 13 residues. The ends were cut back, 5 bases at V and 10 bases at J, with 15 bases in the middle. In DNA form, the CDR3 reads TGTGCCAGCAGCCTGCGAGAAGGTGGCGAGCAGTTCTTC. Encoded protein: CASSLREGGEQFF. Together with reference TRBV7-2 and TRBJ2-1, the CDR3 gives the full variable domain: GAGVSQSPSNKVTEKGKDVELRCDPISGHTALYWYRQSLGQGLEFLIYFQGNSAPDKSGLPSDRFSAERTGGSVSTLTIQRTQQEDSAVYLCASSLREGGEQFFGPGTRLTVL.

The V call is TRBV18, the J call TRBJ2-7; D not resolved. The CDR3 has 13 amino acids. Germline assignment: CDR1 KGHSH and CDR2 LQKENI. V lost 2 bases and J 3 bases, leaving 8 bases between the germline ends. The CDR3 bases are TGTGCCAGCTCACCAGGTGGACGCTACGAGCAGTACTTC. Translation gives CASSPGGRYEQYF.

The rearrangement uses TRBV28 and TRBJ1-2; D not certain. Germline CDR1 is MDHEN and CDR2 is SYDVKM. V was pared by 5 bases and J by 8 bases, with 9 bases between. The CDR3 has 11 amino acids. CDR3 protein: CASSPPPGYTF. The CDR3 nucleotides are TGTGCCAGCAGTCCCCCCCCGGGCTACACCTTC.

The chain employs TRBV28 and TRBJ1-2; TRBD1 matches at 7 bases. There are 13 residues in the CDR3. The V gene end was trimmed by 6 bases and the J gene end by 3 bases; junction bases not matched to a gene: 4. The V gene's germline CDR1 is MDHEN and CDR2 SYDVKM. Here the CDR3 DNA reads TGTGCCAGCAGCACGGGACAGTACTATGGCTACACCTTC. It encodes CASSTGQYYGYTF.

The chain combines TRBV11-2 with TRBJ1-4; TRBD1 agrees at 7 bases. J gave up 3 bases and V 5 bases, and 6 bases lay outside the gene matches. This CDR3 has 15 residues. CDR1 and CDR2 (germline): SGHAT, FQNNGV. The CDR3 is CASSRDRMANEKLFF. The CDR3 DNA sequence: TGTGCCAGCAGCCGGGACAGAATGGCTAATGAAAAACTGTTTTTT.

The chain joins TRBV7-2 to TRBJ2-5; TRBD2 matches 16 bases. This CDR3 spans 16 amino acids. Per germline, CDR1 SGHTA and CDR2 FQGNSA. With 5 bases clipped from V and 5 bases from J, the junction kept 5 bases outside the gene matches. CDR3 in DNA: TGTGCCAGCAGCAACCAGGGACTAGCGGGGGGGGAGACCCAGTACTTC. Translating it yields CASSNQGLAGGETQYF.

This sequence joins TRBV6-7 and TRBJ1-1; possible D gene TRBD1, 5 bases. TRBV6-7 is labeled an ORF, and its function is uncertain. There are 17 residues in the CDR3. V shed 0 bases and J shed 6 bases, with 20 bases lying between them. The CDR3 DNA reads as TGTGCCAGCAGTTACTCGAAGCGGGAGGGACCGACTGCTGAAGCTTTCTTT. This gives the protein CASSYSKREGPTAEAFF.